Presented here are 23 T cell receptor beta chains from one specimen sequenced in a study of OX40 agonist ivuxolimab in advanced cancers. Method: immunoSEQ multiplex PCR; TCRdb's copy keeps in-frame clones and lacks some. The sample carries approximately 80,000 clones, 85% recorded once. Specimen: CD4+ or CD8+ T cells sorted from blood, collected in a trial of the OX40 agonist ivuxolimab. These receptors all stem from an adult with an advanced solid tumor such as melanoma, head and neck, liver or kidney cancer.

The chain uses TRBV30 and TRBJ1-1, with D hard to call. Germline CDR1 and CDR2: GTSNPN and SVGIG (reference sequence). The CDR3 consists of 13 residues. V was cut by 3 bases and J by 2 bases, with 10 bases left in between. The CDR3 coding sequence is TGTGCCTGGAGGAGGACTGATAACACTGAAGCTTTCTTT. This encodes CAWRRTDNTEAFF.

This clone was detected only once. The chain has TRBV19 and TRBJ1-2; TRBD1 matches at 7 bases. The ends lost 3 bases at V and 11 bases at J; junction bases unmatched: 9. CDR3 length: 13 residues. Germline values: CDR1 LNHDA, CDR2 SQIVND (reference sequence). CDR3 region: CASSIRGGTDYTF. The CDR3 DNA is TGTGCCAGTAGTATTAGGGGTGGGACAGATTACACCTTC. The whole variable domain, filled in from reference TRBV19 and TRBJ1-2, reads DGGITQSPKYLFRKEGQNVTLSCEQNLNHDAMYWYRQDPGQGLRLIYYSQIVNDFQKGDIAEGYSVSREKKESFPLTVTSAQKNPTAFYLCASSIRGGTDYTFGSGTRLTVV.

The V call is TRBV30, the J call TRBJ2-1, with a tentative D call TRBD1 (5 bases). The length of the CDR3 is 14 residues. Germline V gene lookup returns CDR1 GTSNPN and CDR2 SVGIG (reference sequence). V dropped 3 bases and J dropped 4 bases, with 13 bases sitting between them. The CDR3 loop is CAWRDPQGYNEQFF. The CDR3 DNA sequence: TGTGCCTGGAGGGACCCGCAGGGTTACAATGAGCAGTTCTTC.

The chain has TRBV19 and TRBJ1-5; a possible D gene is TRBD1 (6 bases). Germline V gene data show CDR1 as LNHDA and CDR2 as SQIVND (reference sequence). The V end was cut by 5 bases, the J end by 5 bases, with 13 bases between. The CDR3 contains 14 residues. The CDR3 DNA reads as TGTGCCAGTAGTTTACAGGGTAGGGATCAGCCCCAGCATTTT. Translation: CASSLQGRDQPQHF. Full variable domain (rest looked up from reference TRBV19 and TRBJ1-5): DGGITQSPKYLFRKEGQNVTLSCEQNLNHDAMYWYRQDPGQGLRLIYYSQIVNDFQKGDIAEGYSVSREKKESFPLTVTSAQKNPTAFYLCASSLQGRDQPQHFGDGTRLSIL.

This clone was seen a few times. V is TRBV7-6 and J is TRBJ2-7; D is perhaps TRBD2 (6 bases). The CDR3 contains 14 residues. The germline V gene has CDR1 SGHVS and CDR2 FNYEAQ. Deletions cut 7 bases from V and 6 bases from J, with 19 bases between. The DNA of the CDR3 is TGTGCCAGCACCTCTTGGTCGGAGGGAGTCGAGCAGTACTTC. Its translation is CASTSWSEGVEQYF. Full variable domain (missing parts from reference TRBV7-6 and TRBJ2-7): GAGVSQSPRYKVTKRGQDVALRCDPISGHVSLYWYRQALGQGPEFLTYFNYEAQQDKSGLPNDRFSAERPEGSISTLTIQRTEQRDSAMYRCASTSWSEGVEQYFGPGTRLTVT.

CDR3: CASSPSGGSYEQYF. CDR3 nucleotide sequence: TGTGCCAGCTCACCATCAGGGGGCTCCTACGAGCAGTACTTC. The chain carries TRBV18 and TRBJ2-7; TRBD1 matches at 7 bases. V was clipped by 2 bases and J by 0 bases; unmatched bases: 1. In germline, CDR1 is KGHSH, CDR2 LQKENI. The CDR3 runs 14 residues.

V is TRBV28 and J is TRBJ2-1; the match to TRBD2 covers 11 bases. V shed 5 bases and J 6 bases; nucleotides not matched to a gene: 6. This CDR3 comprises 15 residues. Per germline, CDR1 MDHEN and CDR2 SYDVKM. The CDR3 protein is CASSLTSGGTNEQFF. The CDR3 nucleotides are TGTGCCAGCAGTCTAACTAGCGGGGGCACCAATGAGCAGTTCTTC.

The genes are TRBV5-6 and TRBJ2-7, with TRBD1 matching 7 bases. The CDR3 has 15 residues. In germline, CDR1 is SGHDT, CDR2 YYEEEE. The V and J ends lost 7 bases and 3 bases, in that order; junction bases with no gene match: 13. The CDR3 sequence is CASHENYRGDYEQYF. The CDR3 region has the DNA TGTGCCAGCCATGAGAACTACAGGGGTGACTACGAGCAGTACTTC.

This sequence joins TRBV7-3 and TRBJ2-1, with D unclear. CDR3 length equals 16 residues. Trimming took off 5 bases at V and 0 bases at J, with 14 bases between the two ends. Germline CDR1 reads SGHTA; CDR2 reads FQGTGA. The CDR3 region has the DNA TGTGCCAGCAGCCCGGACCGAGTAAGCTCCTACAATGAGCAGTTCTTC. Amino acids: CASSPDRVSSYNEQFF.

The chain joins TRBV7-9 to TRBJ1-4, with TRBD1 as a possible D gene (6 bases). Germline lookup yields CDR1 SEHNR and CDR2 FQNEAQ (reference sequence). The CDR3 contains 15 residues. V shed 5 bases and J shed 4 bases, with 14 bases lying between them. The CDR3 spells CASSPIGGNNEKLFF. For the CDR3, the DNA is TGTGCCAGCAGCCCCATAGGGGGTAATAATGAAAAACTGTTTTTT.

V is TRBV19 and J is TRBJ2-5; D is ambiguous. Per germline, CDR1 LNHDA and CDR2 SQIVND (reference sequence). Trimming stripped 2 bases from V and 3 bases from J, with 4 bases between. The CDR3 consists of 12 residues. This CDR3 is CASSIREETQYF. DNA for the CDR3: TGTGCCAGTAGTATAAGGGAAGAGACCCAGTACTTC.

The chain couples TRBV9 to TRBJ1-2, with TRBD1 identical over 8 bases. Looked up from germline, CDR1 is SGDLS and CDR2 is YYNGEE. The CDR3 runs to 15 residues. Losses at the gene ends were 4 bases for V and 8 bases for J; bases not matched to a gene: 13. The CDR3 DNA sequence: TGTGCCAGCAGCCCCCAGGACAGGGCGGGTGGGGGCTACACCTTC. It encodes CASSPQDRAGGGYTF.

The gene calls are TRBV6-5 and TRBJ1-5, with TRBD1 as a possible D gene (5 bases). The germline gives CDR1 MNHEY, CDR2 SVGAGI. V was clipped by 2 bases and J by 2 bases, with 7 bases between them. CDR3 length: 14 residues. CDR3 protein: CASSYPGRNQPQHF. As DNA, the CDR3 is TGTGCCAGCAGTTACCCGGGACGCAATCAGCCCCAGCATTTT.

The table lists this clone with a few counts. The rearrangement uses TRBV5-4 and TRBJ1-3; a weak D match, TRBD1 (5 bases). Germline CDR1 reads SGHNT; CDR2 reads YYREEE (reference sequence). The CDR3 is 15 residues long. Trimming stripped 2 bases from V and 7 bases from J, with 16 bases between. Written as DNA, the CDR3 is TGTGCCAGCAGCTTCGGGACGCCTAAAGACAACACCATATATTTT. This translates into CASSFGTPKDNTIYF.

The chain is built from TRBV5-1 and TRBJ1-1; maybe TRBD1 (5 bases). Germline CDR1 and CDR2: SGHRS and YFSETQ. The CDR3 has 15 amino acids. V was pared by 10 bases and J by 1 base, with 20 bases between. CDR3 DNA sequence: TGCGCCTCCCGACCCCGGGGGGGGTCGAACACTGAAGCTTTCTTT. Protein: CASRPRGGSNTEAFF.

The CDR3 here is CAWSGGRETQYF. DNA of the CDR3: TGTGCCTGGTCAGGGGGCCGAGAGACCCAGTACTTC. The chain joins TRBV30 to TRBJ2-5, with TRBD1 matching over 8 bases. This CDR3 has 12 residues. The trim removed 5 bases at V and 4 bases at J, leaving 3 bases unmatched. Germline lookup yields CDR1 GTSNPN and CDR2 SVGIG (reference sequence).

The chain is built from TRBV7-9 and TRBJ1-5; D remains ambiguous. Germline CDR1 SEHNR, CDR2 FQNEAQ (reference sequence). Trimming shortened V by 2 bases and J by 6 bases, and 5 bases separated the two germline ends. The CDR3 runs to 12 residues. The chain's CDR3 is CASSLSSQPQHF. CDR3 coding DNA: TGTGCCAGCAGCTTATCGAGTCAGCCCCAGCATTTT. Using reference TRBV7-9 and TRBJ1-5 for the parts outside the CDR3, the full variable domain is DTGVSQNPRHKITKRGQNVTFRCDPISEHNRLYWYRQTLGQGPEFLTYFQNEAQLEKSRLLSDRFSAERPKGSFSTLEIQRTEQGDSAMYLCASSLSSQPQHFGDGTRLSIL.

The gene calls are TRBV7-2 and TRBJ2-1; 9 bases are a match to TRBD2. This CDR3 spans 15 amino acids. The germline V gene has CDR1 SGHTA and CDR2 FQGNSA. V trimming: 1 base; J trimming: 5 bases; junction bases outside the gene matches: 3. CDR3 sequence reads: CASSLDSGGNNEQFF. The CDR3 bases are TGTGCCAGCAGCTTAGATAGCGGGGGCAACAATGAGCAGTTCTTC. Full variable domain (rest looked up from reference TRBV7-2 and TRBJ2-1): GAGVSQSPSNKVTEKGKDVELRCDPISGHTALYWYRQSLGQGLEFLIYFQGNSAPDKSGLPSDRFSAERTGGSVSTLTIQRTQQEDSAVYLCASSLDSGGNNEQFFGPGTRLTVL.

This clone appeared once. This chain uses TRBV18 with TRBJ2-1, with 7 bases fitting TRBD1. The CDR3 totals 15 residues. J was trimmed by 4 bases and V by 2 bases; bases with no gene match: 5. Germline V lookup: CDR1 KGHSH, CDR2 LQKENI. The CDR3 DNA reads TGTGCCAGCTCACCAGTCCCGGGACAGTACAATGAGCAGTTCTTC. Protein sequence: CASSPVPGQYNEQFF. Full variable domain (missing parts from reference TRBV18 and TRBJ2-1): NAGVMQNPRHLVRRRGQEARLRCSPMKGHSHVYWYRQLPEEGLKFMVYLQKENIIDESGMPKERFSAEFPKEGPSILRIQQVVRGDSAAYFCASSPVPGQYNEQFFGPGTRLTVL.

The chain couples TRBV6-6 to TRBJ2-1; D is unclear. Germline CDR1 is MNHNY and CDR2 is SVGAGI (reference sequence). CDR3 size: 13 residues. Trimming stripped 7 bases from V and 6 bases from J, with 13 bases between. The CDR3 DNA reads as TGTGCCAGCACTCAGGACCCCGGCAATGAGCAGTTCTTC. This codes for CASTQDPGNEQFF.

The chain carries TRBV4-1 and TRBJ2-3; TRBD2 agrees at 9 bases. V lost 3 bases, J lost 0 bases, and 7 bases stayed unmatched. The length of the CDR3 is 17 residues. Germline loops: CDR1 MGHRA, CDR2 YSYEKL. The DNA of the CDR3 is TGCGCCAGCAGCCACTCCATAGCGGGGGTTAGCACAGATACGCAGTATTTT. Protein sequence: CASSHSIAGVSTDTQYF.

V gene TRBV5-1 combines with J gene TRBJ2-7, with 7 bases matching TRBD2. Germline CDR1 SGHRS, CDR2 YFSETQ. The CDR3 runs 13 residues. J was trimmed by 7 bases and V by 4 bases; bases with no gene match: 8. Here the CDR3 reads CASSGNPGGEQYF. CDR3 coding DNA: TGCGCCAGCAGCGGAAACCCGGGGGGAGAGCAGTACTTC. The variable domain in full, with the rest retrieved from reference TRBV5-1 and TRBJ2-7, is KAGVTQTPRYLIKTRGQQVTLSCSPISGHRSVSWYQQTPGQGLQFLFEYFSETQRNKGNFPGRFSGRQFSNSRSEMNVSTLELGDSALYLCASSGNPGGEQYFGPGTRLTVT.

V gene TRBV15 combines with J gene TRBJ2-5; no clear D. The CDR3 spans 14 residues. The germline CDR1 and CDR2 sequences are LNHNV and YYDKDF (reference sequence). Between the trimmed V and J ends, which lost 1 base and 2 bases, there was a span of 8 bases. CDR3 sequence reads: CATSRGELQETQYF. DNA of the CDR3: TGTGCCACCAGCAGAGGGGAACTTCAAGAGACCCAGTACTTC.